This entry lists 11 T cell receptor beta chains sequenced from one sample in a study of T cells in Graves' hyperthyroidism and ophthalmopathy. Amplification targeted TCR beta CDR3 regions from RNA transcripts. A first-round RT-PCR of the TCR CDR3 used the HTBI primer set. MiXCR was run by TCRdb on the multiplex PCR reads, yielding one entry per CDR3 protein. The sample shows 250,000 to 300,000 distinct CDR3 sequences, around a fifth of them seen only once. Input material: blood. All receptors derive from a man aged 45-65 years with Graves' ophthalmopathy.

Ten or more counts support this clonotype. CDR3 DNA: TGCAGCGTTGAGGCCAGGGGGCGCGTCAATGAGCAGTTCTTC. It encodes CSVEARGRVNEQFF. The rearrangement joins TRBV29-1 to TRBJ2-1; 8 nucleotides line up with TRBD1. V trimming: 3 bases; J trimming: 6 bases; junction bases outside the gene matches: 7. The CDR3 sequence is 14 residues long. Germline CDR1 and CDR2: SQVTM and ANQGSEA.

In its sample, this clonotype was seen a few times. The chain carries TRBV29-1 and TRBJ2-7; TRBD1 matches at 7 bases. V lost 1 base, J lost 9 bases, and 9 bases stayed unmatched. CDR3 length: 13 residues. The germline CDR1 and CDR2 sequences are SQVTM and ANQGSEA. CDR3 region: CSVEGSAGGLQYF. CDR3 coding DNA: TGCAGCGTTGAAGGCTCGGCAGGGGGTTTGCAGTACTTC.

J is TRBJ1-2 and V is TRBV27; 7 nucleotides align to TRBD1. The CDR3 is 18 amino acids. J gave up 4 bases and V 5 bases, and 19 bases lay outside the gene matches. Germline values: CDR1 MNHEY, CDR2 SMNVEV (reference sequence). The CDR3 sequence is CASSLDLEGARRGYGYTF. DNA for the CDR3: TGTGCCAGCAGTCTCGATTTGGAGGGGGCTCGAAGAGGCTATGGCTACACCTTC.

This clonotype was picked up many times. An end of the junction does not agree with germline; a read error may underlie this. The V and J genes are TRBV11-2 and TRBJ2-7, with D maybe TRBD1 (6 bases). The V gene's germline CDR1 is SGHAT and CDR2 FQNNGV. CDR3 size: 15 residues. DNA of the CDR3: TGTGCCAGCAGCTTGCCAGGTACAGGGATCTACGGGCAGTACTTC. As protein: CASSLPGTGIYGQYF.

The rearrangement joins TRBV29-1 to TRBJ2-7; tentative D call: TRBD2 (5 bases). Trimming stripped 4 bases from V and 2 bases from J, with 9 bases between. From germline, CDR1 is SQVTM and CDR2 ANQGSEA. This CDR3 comprises 12 residues. This chain's CDR3 is CSVAASTYEQYF. DNA of the CDR3: TGCAGCGTTGCAGCTAGCACCTACGAGCAGTACTTC.

Only a few counts were recorded for this clonotype. The chain is built from TRBV29-1 and TRBJ1-2; D gene ambiguous. The V gene's germline CDR1 is SQVTM and CDR2 ANQGSEA. The CDR3 is 14 amino acids. CDR3 nucleotides: TGCAGTGTTAGTACCTCGATGGGTAACTATGGCTACACCTTC. It is translated as CSVSTSMGNYGYTF.

This clonotype was seen repeatedly, ten times or more. The rearrangement uses TRBV28 and TRBJ2-3; D is ambiguous. Trimming removed 2 bases at V and 1 base at J, with 13 bases between. Germline lookup yields CDR1 MDHEN and CDR2 SYDVKM. The CDR3 has 16 residues. CDR3 in DNA: TGTGCCAGCAGTTTAGAGAGGATTACTCGCACAGATACGCAGTATTTT. Encoded protein: CASSLERITRTDTQYF. The full variable domain, its missing parts supplied by reference TRBV28 and TRBJ2-3, is DVKVTQSSRYLVKRTGEKVFLECVQDMDHENMFWYRQDPGLGLRLIYFSYDVKMKEKGDIPEGYSVSREKKERFSLILESASTNQTSMYLCASSLERITRTDTQYFGPGTRLTVL.

This chain joins TRBV5-5 and TRBJ2-4; D unclear. This CDR3 contains 13 residues. Germline CDR1 is SGHKS and CDR2 is YYEKEE (reference sequence). Between the trimmed V and J ends, which lost 0 bases and 8 bases, there was a span of 9 bases. CDR3 protein: CASSLEGTYIQYF. CDR3 in DNA: TGTGCCAGCAGCTTGGAGGGAACGTACATTCAGTACTTC. The full variable domain, rest sourced from reference TRBV5-5 and TRBJ2-4, is DAGVTQSPTHLIKTRGQQVTLRCSPISGHKSVSWYQQVLGQGPQFIFQYYEKEERGRGNFPDRFSARQFPNYSSELNVNALLLGDSALYLCASSLEGTYIQYFGAGTRLSVL.

This clonotype was seen only a few times. One junction end does not reproduce the germline sequence, and a read error may be involved. The chain employs TRBV7-3 and TRBJ1-1, with TRBD1 as a possible D gene (5 bases). Germline V CDR1 and CDR2: SGHTA, FQGTGA. This CDR3 region has 15 residues. In DNA, the CDR3 is TGTGCCAGCAGCCTAACCCCCGGTGTCGGGGGTGAAGCTTTCTTT. Its translation: CASSLTPGVGGEAFF.

This clonotype showed up just a few times. This rearrangement joins TRBV6-6 to TRBJ2-1, with TRBD2 matching 14 bases. Trimming at V came to 2 bases and at J to 6 bases, leaving 6 bases not matched to a gene. The CDR3 is 17 residues long. Germline lookup yields CDR1 MNHNY and CDR2 SVGAGI (reference sequence). The CDR3 DNA reads TGTGCCAGCAGTTACGGGACTAGCGGGAGTCTGGGCAATGAGCAGTTCTTC. Residues: CASSYGTSGSLGNEQFF.

The CDR3 loop reads CAGGEREGEQYF. The CDR3 nucleotides are TGTGCCGGGGGGGAGCGGGAGGGCGAGCAGTACTTC. The chain has TRBV11-2 and TRBJ2-7; TRBD2 matches 10 bases. Germline lookup yields CDR1 SGHAT and CDR2 FQNNGV. This CDR3 comprises 12 residues. Unmatched junction bases numbered 7, after V lost 11 bases and J lost 6 bases.